This entry concerns a single T cell receptor (beta chain). Its antigen is still unknown. This sample is drawn from a study of cytomegalovirus exposure and HLA in healthy donors. This CDR3 has 15 residues. Per germline, CDR1 SGHVS and CDR2 FNYEAQ. J was trimmed by 3 bases and V by 3 bases; bases with no gene match: 5. Study-wide points: Cytomegalovirus-associated TCR beta chains were listed, numbering over 150. Reportedly, diagnosis of cytomegalovirus status by the classifier showed high specificity and sensitivity. Subsequent analysis of the approximately 120 validation repertoires found a tendency for first-cohort TCR clusters to co-occur. Under in vitro conditions, three CMV-associated chains were confirmed as specific for CMV antigens.

Assay: immunoSEQ multiplex PCR; the TCRdb copy retains only in-frame clones and omits some. The sample includes roughly 50,000 clones, 90% of them seen just once. The V gene is TRBV7-6, the J gene TRBJ2-3; 8 nucleotides match TRBD1. The origin of this receptor is a man in his late teens or twenties in good health and CMV-seronegative. The sequencing sample was made of PBMCs. Here the CDR3 DNA reads TGTGCCAGCAGCTTTACCGACAGGGGAACAGATACGCAGTATTTT. It encodes CASSFTDRGTDTQYF.